This T cell receptor beta chain was retrieved from a study of OX40 agonist ivuxolimab in advanced cancers. In the study overall: Ivuxolimab was a fully human IgG2 agonistic monoclonal antibody targeting the costimulatory receptor OX40 (CD134). Intravenous ivuxolimab was administered to patients every 2 weeks at six dose levels: 0.01, 0.1, 0.3, 1.5, 3 and 10 mg/kg. Among the roughly 50 dose-escalation patients, some 20 had hepatocellular carcinoma, roughly 15 melanoma, 9 renal cell carcinoma and 9 head and neck cancer. In the dose-escalation cohort, roughly 82% of patients were male, and the mean age was roughly 60 years with a range of roughly 20 to 80. Patients were allowed to have had prior anti-PD-1, anti-PD-L1 or anti-CTLA-4 therapy, and 40% to 45% of the dose-escalation patients had previously received checkpoint inhibitors. Partial responses occurred in three dose-escalation patients: two with cutaneous melanoma and one with hepatocellular carcinoma. The purpose of peripheral TCRbeta sequencing was to test whether ivuxolimab changed TCR sequence diversity and led to clonal T-cell expansion. The paper describes the monotherapy dose-escalation part (N = 52 patients) of the phase I trial of ivuxolimab. On the study overall, not on this receptor specifically: The antigen specificity of the peripheral T cells that underwent clonal expansion was not determined. At doses of 0.1 to 3.0 mg/kg, clonal expansion of both CD4+ and CD8+ T cells in blood was seen between baseline and week 6. Low levels of normalized T-cell clonal expansion were also seen in some patients who did not respond. In partial responders in the 0.1-3.0 mg/kg groups, normalized peripheral clonal expansion was found to be among the lowest, especially among CD8+ T cells. On average, CD8+ T cells showed more expanded clones than CD4+ T cells after ivuxolimab.

To sequence the TCRbeta CDR3 region, genomic DNA was isolated from the sorted cells. The immunoSEQ Assay was used for sequencing of TCRbeta CDR3 regions. Entries here come from immuneACCESS through TCRdb and include only in-frame sequences with V and J called. Some clones fail to appear in such tables; in the studies checked, an unresolved V gene covers under half of the shortfall, and the cause of the remainder is unknown. The sample records 70,000 to 95,000 clones, around four fifths of which are singletons. Of the sample, 6.6% falls within the top ten clones. As regards this clone: Its antigen has not been determined. One base away there is no much larger clone; base qualities are not given.

The trial excluded patients who had a history of autoimmune disease or who were on systemic immunosuppression. Peripheral blood for TCR sequencing was collected from all dose cohorts at baseline, on cycle 4 day 1, and on cycle 7 day 1. Samples came from an open-label, multicenter, first-in-human phase I dose-escalation trial of ivuxolimab. Adults with locally advanced or metastatic melanoma, renal cell carcinoma, hepatocellular carcinoma or head and neck squamous cell carcinoma were enrolled in the trial. Before TCR sequencing, CD4+ T cells and CD8+ T cells from peripheral blood were sorted into separate populations. The input for sequencing was CD4+ or CD8+ T cells sorted from blood, taken in a trial of the OX40 agonist ivuxolimab. The receptor was isolated from an adult with an advanced solid tumor such as melanoma, head and neck, liver or kidney cancer.

The base sequence is TGTGCCAGTAGCTACAACAGCCCGAACACTGAAGCTTTCTTT. This sequence encodes CASSYNSPNTEAFF. In this chain, TRBV19 is recombined with TRBJ1-1, with no confidently assigned D gene. In the germline V gene (reference sequence), CDR1 corresponds to LNHDA and CDR2 to SQIVND. Trimming removed 6 bases from V and 1 base from J, leaving 12 bases between the germline ends. Reading from cysteine to phenylalanine, the CDR3 counts 14 amino acids. Kept here is only the CDR3 DNA, which spans 42 bases and is read in frame from base 1.